A selection of T cell receptor beta chains follows, all from one sample in a study of OX40 agonist ivuxolimab in advanced cancers. The method was immunoSEQ multiplex PCR; TCRdb's version includes in-frame clones alone and lacks a portion of them. The table has about 18,000 clones, roughly 77% seen once. The sequencing here drew on CD4+ or CD8+ T cells sorted from blood, taken in a trial of the OX40 agonist ivuxolimab. The receptors shown here come from an adult with an advanced solid tumor such as melanoma, head and neck, liver or kidney cancer. CDR3s include the opening cysteine and the closing phenylalanine or tryptophan. D genes are given only for firm matches. Some rows have no size entry. The others give once, few or many, or a class for an expanded clone.

DNA,CDR3,J,D,V,size
TGTGCCAGCAGCTCGGACAGCGATGGCACAGATACGCAGTATTTT,CASSSDSDGTDTQYF,TRBJ2-3,.,TRBV7-3,.
TGCGCCAGCAGCCATCCCTTCGGGCAGCAAGAGACCCAGTACTTC,CASSHPFGQQETQYF,TRBJ2-5,.,TRBV4-1,few
TGTGCCAGCAGCCCCCTAGGGAACACTGAAGCTTTCTTT,CASSPLGNTEAFF,TRBJ1-1,.,TRBV7-3,.
TGTGCCAGCTCACCTGGGAATGAGCAGTTCTTC,CASSPGNEQFF,TRBJ2-1,.,TRBV18,.
TGTGCCAGCAGCCCAATCGCAGGGAGCGGCTATGGCTACACCTTC,CASSPIAGSGYGYTF,TRBJ1-2,.,TRBV9,few
TGTGCCAGCATCCCGGCCGGGGGCAACAATCAGCCCCAGCATTTT,CASIPAGGNNQPQHF,TRBJ1-5,.,TRBV28,.
TGTGCCAGTAGTATTGCTACAGGGGCCTACGAGCAGTACTTC,CASSIATGAYEQYF,TRBJ2-7,TRBD1,TRBV19,.
TGCGCCAGCAGCGTCCACCGGGCCGCCGGGCTGGATGAGCAGTTCTTC,CASSVHRAAGLDEQFF,TRBJ2-1,.,TRBV5-1,.
TGTGCCAGCATGCTGACGGTGAGCACCTACGAGCAGTACTTC,CASMLTVSTYEQYF,TRBJ2-7,.,TRBV6-6,once
TGTGCCAGCAGTCCCCACGGGTCTCAAGAGACCCAGTACTTC,CASSPHGSQETQYF,TRBJ2-5,.,TRBV28,.
TGTGCCAGTAGTATAGGTAGGGTCGACACCGGGGAGCTGTTTTTT,CASSIGRVDTGELFF,TRBJ2-2,.,TRBV19,.
TGTGCCAGCAGCGTATCTTATGAATCTCACAAGTCGGGCCAACTCCTGACTTTC,CASSVSYESHKSGQLLTF,TRBJ2-6,.,TRBV7-6,.
TGTGCCACCCTCGGGGGCAGTGTCCTCTCTGGGGCCAACGTCCTGACTTTC,CATLGGSVLSGANVLTF,TRBJ2-6,.,TRBV10-3,.
TGTGCCAGCAGCGTAGCTTATAGGGGGGAGACCCAGTACTTC,CASSVAYRGETQYF,TRBJ2-5,.,TRBV9,medium-sized
TGTGCTCTGAGGCCCGGGGCCGGGGAGCTGTTTTTT,CALRPGAGELFF,TRBJ2-2,.,TRBV5-8,.
TGTGCCAGCAGCCTACTAAGCGGTTACAATGAGCAGTTCTTC,CASSLLSGYNEQFF,TRBJ2-1,.,TRBV28,.
TGTGCCAGCAGCTTACAACCTACCAGCTACGAGCAGTACTTC,CASSLQPTSYEQYF,TRBJ2-7,.,TRBV7-2,.
TGTGCCAGCAGCTTGTGGACTAGCGGGACCTATGAGCAGTTCTTC,CASSLWTSGTYEQFF,TRBJ2-1,TRBD2,TRBV5-8,.
TGTGCCCATCTGACAGGGGCGTACTATGGCTACACCTTC,CAHLTGAYYGYTF,TRBJ1-2,TRBD1,TRBV6-4,few
TGTGCCTGGAGTGTACAGGTTGGCTACGAGCAGTACTTC,CAWSVQVGYEQYF,TRBJ2-7,.,TRBV30,.
TGTGCCAGCAAATTTCGAGGATTTGACGAGCAGTACTTC,CASKFRGFDEQYF,TRBJ2-7,.,TRBV27,.
TGTGCCAGCAGTGAAGGGCAGGGAGCTGAAGAGACCCAGTACTTC,CASSEGQGAEETQYF,TRBJ2-5,.,TRBV2,.
TGCGCCAGCAGCTTTTCGTCAGGGGAGTACAATGAGCAGTTCTTC,CASSFSSGEYNEQFF,TRBJ2-1,.,TRBV5-1,.
TGTGCCAGCAGTCCGGGACAGGGTAGTTGGCAGCCCCAGCATTTT,CASSPGQGSWQPQHF,TRBJ1-5,TRBD1,TRBV2,once
TGCGCCAGCAGTGATCATAGACCAGATACGCAGTATTTT,CASSDHRPDTQYF,TRBJ2-3,.,TRBV10-1,.
TGTGCCAGCAGCTTAGTAGCGGGGAACACCGGGGAGCTGTTTTTT,CASSLVAGNTGELFF,TRBJ2-2,TRBD2,TRBV7-9,.
TGTGCCTGGAGTGTACTAGCGGCGAACTACAATGAGCAGTTCTTC,CAWSVLAANYNEQFF,TRBJ2-1,TRBD2,TRBV30,.
TGTGCCAGCAGTTCTTCCTGGAATGAGCAGTTCTTC,CASSSSWNEQFF,TRBJ2-1,.,TRBV7-9,.
TGTGCCAGCAGTTACTCTGCCAGGGCCACTGGAAACACCATATATTTT,CASSYSARATGNTIYF,TRBJ1-3,.,TRBV6-5,few
TGCGCCAGCAGCTTCGGGAATGAGCAGTTCTTC,CASSFGNEQFF,TRBJ2-1,.,TRBV5-1,.
TGTGCCAGCAGCTTAGGTGGGGGGGGGCGACATGGCTACACCTTC,CASSLGGGGRHGYTF,TRBJ1-2,.,TRBV11-3,.
TGTGCCAGCAGTCCCACCGACATGAACACTGAAGCTTTCTTT,CASSPTDMNTEAFF,TRBJ1-1,.,TRBV27,.
TGCGCCAGCAGAGGGGTGGGTAATCAGCCCCAGCATTTT,CASRGVGNQPQHF,TRBJ1-5,.,TRBV4-1,.
TGTGCCAGCAGCTTAGTCAATCAGCCCCAGCATTTT,CASSLVNQPQHF,TRBJ1-5,.,TRBV7-9,.
TGTGCCAGCACCCCGGGCCCGCGACCAGATTACGAGCAGTACTTC,CASTPGPRPDYEQYF,TRBJ2-7,.,TRBV9,.
TGTGCCAGCAGTTTTTCGCGTAATGAGCAGTTCTTC,CASSFSRNEQFF,TRBJ2-1,.,TRBV27,.
TGTGCCAGCAGCGTAGAGGGCAGTCCCTCCTACGAGCAGTACTTC,CASSVEGSPSYEQYF,TRBJ2-7,.,TRBV9,.
TGTGCCAGCAGTCCTCAAGCTAACTATGGCTACACCTTC,CASSPQANYGYTF,TRBJ1-2,.,TRBV27,.
TGTGCCAGTAGTGCGTCTAGCGGGGACTATGATGAGCAGTTCTTC,CASSASSGDYDEQFF,TRBJ2-1,TRBD2,TRBV19,.
TGTGCCAGCAGCTCTTACACAGATACGCAGTATTTT,CASSSYTDTQYF,TRBJ2-3,.,TRBV9,.
TGCGCCAGCAGCCAAGACGACAGCTACTCCTACAATGAGCAGTTCTTC,CASSQDDSYSYNEQFF,TRBJ2-1,.,TRBV4-1,few
TGTGCCAGTAGTATTAGCGGGAGAAACAATGAGCAGTTCTTC,CASSISGRNNEQFF,TRBJ2-1,TRBD2,TRBV19,.
TGCGCCAGCAGCACCGGGGGGAGGGACAGGGTTTTAGACACTGAAGCTTTCTTT,CASSTGGRDRVLDTEAFF,TRBJ1-1,TRBD1,TRBV5-1,few
TGTGCCAGTCGTGAGTTCGGAAGCTCCTACAATGAGCAGTTCTTC,CASREFGSSYNEQFF,TRBJ2-1,.,TRBV19,once
TGTGCCAGCAGTCCTCTCAATATTCACACTGAAGCTTTCTTT,CASSPLNIHTEAFF,TRBJ1-1,.,TRBV28,.
TGTGCCAGCACCCGACAGGGGGAGGGTGAAAAACTGTTTTTT,CASTRQGEGEKLFF,TRBJ1-4,TRBD1,TRBV2,.
TGTGCCAGCAGCTTATTGCAGGGGGTTGGTGAAAAACTGTTTTTT,CASSLLQGVGEKLFF,TRBJ1-4,TRBD1,TRBV7-9,once
TGCGCCAGCAGCCAATCCAGGGGGGGAACTGAAGCTTTCTTT,CASSQSRGGTEAFF,TRBJ1-1,TRBD1,TRBV4-1,.
TGTGCCAGCAGTTTAGGTCCAGGCTATGGCTACACCTTC,CASSLGPGYGYTF,TRBJ1-2,.,TRBV28,.
TGTGCCAGCAGTGAAGGTCGGGGTACAAACACTGAAGCTTTCTTT,CASSEGRGTNTEAFF,TRBJ1-1,.,TRBV2,few
TGTGCCAGCAGCTCCGCCCCCGGGGGTGGCGAGCAGTTCTTC,CASSSAPGGGEQFF,TRBJ2-1,.,TRBV7-6,few
TGTGCCAGCAGTGGGGCCGTTTCTGAGCAGTACTTC,CASSGAVSEQYF,TRBJ2-7,.,TRBV2,.
TGTGCCAGCAGTCCGGGACAGGGCTACGAGCAGTACTTC,CASSPGQGYEQYF,TRBJ2-7,TRBD1,TRBV27,.